This T cell receptor beta chain was identified in a study of T cells after yellow fever vaccination. Via MiXCR, TCRdb re-called the 5' RACE reads, giving one row per CDR3 protein. Of 500,000 to 650,000 distinct CDR3 sequences listed, roughly 12% are singletons. CDR1 is SQVTM and CDR2 is ANQGSEA in the germline V gene. V gave up 4 bases and J gave up 5 bases, with 11 bases separating them. The CDR3 contains 12 residues. This clonotype was observed at least ten times. Antigen unknown. General study points: Once the booster was given, most primary-vaccination clones reappeared, at just over 95% for CD4 and around 90% for CD8.

This sequence was found in a man aged 30-40 years who received the YFV17D yellow fever vaccine. The chain employs TRBV29-1 and TRBJ2-5; possibly TRBD1 or TRBD2 for D (6 bases each). Sequences were derived from PBMCs, sampled on the day of the yellow fever booster vaccination. CDR3 coding DNA: TGCAGCGTTGCCGGGGGCAAGGAGACCCAGTACTTC. This translates into CSVAGGKETQYF. The full variable domain, rest sourced from reference TRBV29-1 and TRBJ2-5, is SAVISQKPSRDICQRGTSLTIQCQVDSQVTMMFWYRQQPGQSLTLIATANQGSEATYESGFVIDKFPISRPNLTFSTLTVSNMSPEDSSIYLCSVAGGKETQYFGPGTRLLVL.